This TCR beta chain is drawn from a study of T cells in Graves' hyperthyroidism and ophthalmopathy. Patients aged 18 to 65 had newly diagnosed hyperthyroidism lasting under 2 months. Patients were excluded for uncontrolled infection, other autoimmune disease, pregnancy or lactation. Researchers took RNA transcripts and amplified the TCR beta CDR3 regions from them. TCR CDR3 underwent first-round RT-PCR with the HTBI primer set. TCRdb used MiXCR to reprocess the multiplex PCR reads, holding one entry per CDR3 protein. The repertoire has under 400,000 distinct CDR3 sequences, 16% of them found once; the top ten carry roughly 31%. The specimen was blood. This clonotype was sampled from a man aged 25 to 40 with Graves' hyperthyroidism.

The CDR3: CASSLATLLGEQYF. The CDR3 coding sequence is TGTGCCAGCAGCTTAGCCACACTACTGGGCGAGCAGTACTTC. V usage is TRBV7-2 and J usage is TRBJ2-7, with D hard to call. The ends were cut back, 0 bases at V and 6 bases at J, with 12 bases in the middle. The V gene's germline CDR1 is SGHTA and CDR2 FQGNSA. CDR3 size: 14 residues. Looking up the rest from reference TRBV7-2 and TRBJ2-7 gives the full variable domain: GAGVSQSPSNKVTEKGKDVELRCDPISGHTALYWYRQSLGQGLEFLIYFQGNSAPDKSGLPSDRFSAERTGGSVSTLTIQRTQQEDSAVYLCASSLATLLGEQYFGPGTRLTVT.